The 23 T cell receptor beta chains below all came from one sample that was sequenced in a study of Ad26.COV2.S vaccination and SARS-CoV-2 variants. Treatment meaning: roughly 18 received Ad26.COV2.S at low or high dose, single or two shots; roughly 5 received placebo; per-sample allocation not given. Day 63 after the first injection of vaccine or placebo was the sampling time. Produced via immunoSEQ multiplex PCR; TCRdb's table is partial and in-frame only. The repertoire holds some 300,000 clones, with about 86% as singletons. The sample in question was peripheral blood, obtained in a trial of Ad26.COV2.S vaccine versus placebo. Source of these receptors: a person aged 18-60 years who received the Ad26.COV2.S COVID-19 vaccine or a placebo.

The chain employs TRBV20-1 and TRBJ1-2, with D uncertain. Trimming pared 3 bases from V and 5 bases from J, leaving 7 bases between. In germline, CDR1 is DFQATT, CDR2 SNEGSKA (reference sequence). The CDR3 extends over 11 amino acids. CDR3 sequence: CSASDSYGYTF. The CDR3 nucleotides are TGCAGTGCTAGTGATTCATATGGCTACACCTTC.

The chain employs TRBV5-6 and TRBJ1-4; D gene uncertain. CDR1 SGHDT and CDR2 YYEEEE come from the germline V gene. This CDR3 is built from 14 residues. V was pared by 0 bases and J by 11 bases, with 14 bases between. The chain's CDR3 is CASSLGVRLGKLFF. CDR3 nucleotides: TGTGCCAGCAGCTTGGGGGTTCGGTTGGGGAAACTGTTTTTT. Full variable domain (rest looked up from reference TRBV5-6 and TRBJ1-4): DAGVTQSPTHLIKTRGQQVTLRCSPKSGHDTVSWYQQALGQGPQFIFQYYEEEERQRGNFPDRFSGHQFPNYSSELNVNALLLGDSALYLCASSLGVRLGKLFFGSGTQLSVL.

The rearrangement links TRBV25-1 to TRBJ2-2, with 10 bases matching TRBD2. The CDR3 consists of 18 residues. V gave up 1 base and J gave up 6 bases; unmatched junction bases: 11. Germline V lookup: CDR1 MGHDK, CDR2 SYGVNS. CDR3 sequence: CASSESPSGGPTAGELFF. Here the CDR3 DNA reads TGTGCCAGCAGTGAATCCCCTAGCGGGGGACCTACGGCCGGGGAGCTGTTTTTT.

This clone was found once. This chain joins TRBV7-9 and TRBJ1-1; D is uncertain. The V gene lost 6 bases and the J gene lost 1 base, with 15 bases spanning the gap. The CDR3 covers 15 residues. Germline V lookup: CDR1 SEHNR, CDR2 FQNEAQ (reference sequence). The CDR3 sequence: CASRHPGSENTEAFF. The CDR3 DNA sequence: TGTGCCAGCAGACATCCCGGGTCTGAGAACACTGAAGCTTTCTTT.

The rearrangement links TRBV7-9 to TRBJ2-3; D is uncertain. The germline V and J ends were trimmed by 2 bases and 5 bases, with 2 bases remaining between them. Germline lookup yields CDR1 SEHNR and CDR2 FQNEAQ (reference sequence). The CDR3 has 11 amino acids. The CDR3 region has the DNA TGTGCCAGCAGCTTAATAGATACGCAGTATTTT. This gives the protein CASSLIDTQYF.

The chain couples TRBV27 to TRBJ2-3, with 7 bases identical to TRBD2. Germline assignment: CDR1 MNHEY and CDR2 SMNVEV (reference sequence). Unmatched junction bases numbered 8, after V lost 2 bases and J lost 6 bases. The CDR3 spans 15 residues. CDR3 DNA sequence: TGTGCCAGCAGTTTAGGGGGGGGAAGGGGTGATACGCAGTATTTT. This encodes CASSLGGGRGDTQYF.

This clone was found a few times. V gene TRBV7-9 combines with J gene TRBJ1-2; 12 bases agree with TRBD1. The germline V gene encodes CDR1 SEHNR and CDR2 FQNEAQ (reference sequence). The CDR3 is 18 residues long. J gave up 6 bases and V 5 bases, and 16 bases lay outside the gene matches. This CDR3 reads CASSERGIGTGGGDGYTF. The CDR3 nucleotides read TGTGCCAGCAGCGAGCGGGGCATCGGGACAGGGGGCGGAGATGGCTACACCTTC.

This clone was recorded only once. V is TRBV2 and J is TRBJ1-2; no firm D call. The CDR3 extends over 13 amino acids. Germline V CDR1 and CDR2: SNHLY, FYNNEI. Trimming took off 4 bases at V and 2 bases at J, with 8 bases between the two ends. The CDR3 here is CASSADSNYGYTF. The CDR3 nucleotides read TGTGCCAGCAGTGCGGACTCCAACTATGGCTACACCTTC.

This chain connects TRBV9 to TRBJ1-1, with 7 bases aligning to TRBD1. The CDR3 covers 17 residues. Germline values: CDR1 SGDLS, CDR2 YYNGEE. The V and J ends lost 4 bases and 8 bases, in that order; junction bases with no gene match: 20. CDR3 residues: CASSPRQGTVPRTEAFF. The CDR3 nucleotides are TGTGCCAGCAGCCCAAGACAGGGAACGGTCCCTAGGACCGAAGCTTTCTTT.

The chain joins TRBV29-1 to TRBJ2-1; no definite D call. V was pared by 6 bases and J by 0 bases, with 12 bases between. There are 14 residues in the CDR3. Germline lookup yields CDR1 SQVTM and CDR2 ANQGSEA. The CDR3 region is CSVSFGFSYNEQFF. The CDR3 region has the DNA TGCAGCGTCAGTTTTGGGTTCTCCTACAATGAGCAGTTCTTC.

The V call is TRBV4-1, the J call TRBJ1-5, with D possibly matching TRBD1 (5 bases). Germline loops: CDR1 MGHRA, CDR2 YSYEKL. This CDR3 is built from 18 residues. V was shortened by 1 base and J by 0 bases, with 16 bases between the two germline ends. In nucleotides, the CDR3 is TGCGCCAGCAGCCAAGGGGCGGGGGAACCGGGTAGCAATCAGCCCCAGCATTTT. It codes for CASSQGAGEPGSNQPQHF.

To note about this clone: The junction differs from germline at one of its ends, possibly a read error. V usage is TRBV10-3 and J usage is TRBJ1-2; D not certain. Germline values: CDR1 ENHRY, CDR2 SYGVKD. CDR3 length equals 13 residues. DNA of the CDR3: TGTGCCACACGCGGCCCTACTAATTATGGCTACACCTTC. Protein product: CATRGPTNYGYTF.

This sequence joins TRBV29-1 and TRBJ2-7; 7 bases agree with TRBD1. The V gene's germline CDR1 is SQVTM and CDR2 ANQGSEA. Losses at the gene ends were 4 bases for V and 3 bases for J; bases not matched to a gene: 9. This CDR3 spans 14 amino acids. For the CDR3, the DNA is TGCAGCGTTGGTGGGGCCACAGGGGTCTACGAGCAGTACTTC. Its protein product is CSVGGATGVYEQYF.

This chain joins TRBV12-5 and TRBJ1-1; no clear D gene. This CDR3 has 15 residues. Germline V gene lookup returns CDR1 LGHNT and CDR2 FRNRAP. Trimming shortened V by 1 base and J by 0 bases, and 9 bases separated the two germline ends. The CDR3 loop is CASGLDGSMNTEAFF. The CDR3, as DNA: TGTGCTAGTGGTTTGGACGGATCCATGAACACTGAAGCTTTCTTT.

The chain uses TRBV6-1 and TRBJ2-7; the D is unclear. The germline V gene has CDR1 MNHNS and CDR2 SASEGT. This CDR3 has 14 amino acids. V lost 1 base, J lost 2 bases, and 9 bases lay in between. The CDR3 region is CASSEEVGPYEQYF. In nucleotides, the CDR3 is TGTGCCAGCAGTGAAGAAGTAGGACCCTACGAGCAGTACTTC.

A word on this clone: The same CDR3 arises from other DNA sequences in this sample as well. This chain joins TRBV7-8 and TRBJ1-5, with D unclear. The CDR3 runs to 14 residues. CDR1 SGHVS and CDR2 FQNEAQ come from the germline V gene. V lost 0 bases and J 0 bases, leaving 3 bases between the germline ends. The CDR3 loop reads CASSLADSNQPQHF. The CDR3, as DNA: TGTGCCAGCAGCTTAGCGGATAGCAATCAGCCCCAGCATTTT.

V and J are TRBV7-2 and TRBJ1-5; 8 bases are shared with TRBD1. CDR1 and CDR2 from the germline V gene are SGHTA and FQGNSA. The CDR3 is 15 amino acids. V dropped 6 bases and J dropped 6; count of bases not matched to a gene: 10. CDR3 coding DNA: TGTGCCAGCAGACCCGGACCACAGGGGGGTCAGCCCCAGCATTTT. Translation: CASRPGPQGGQPQHF.

This clone was recorded at least ten times. V usage is TRBV28 and J usage is TRBJ1-5; D is ambiguous. V dropped 10 bases and J dropped 0 bases, with 10 bases sitting between them. Germline assignment: CDR1 MDHEN and CDR2 SYDVKM. The CDR3 runs to 13 residues. DNA for the CDR3: TGTGCCACAAGAGGGTATAGCAATCAGCCCCAGCATTTT. It encodes CATRGYSNQPQHF.

The genes are TRBV5-1 and TRBJ1-1; D not certain. CDR1 SGHRS and CDR2 YFSETQ come from the germline V gene. The CDR3 runs to 15 residues. Trimming pared 5 bases from V and 7 bases from J, leaving 21 bases between. CDR3 amino acids: CASRAGTPPVLEAFF. The DNA of the CDR3 is TGCGCCAGCAGGGCAGGTACCCCCCCGGTCCTTGAAGCTTTCTTT.

CDR3 bases: TGTGCCAGCAGTTCGGACGGTGAAAGCTCCTACAATGAGCAGTTCTTC. Translated, it gives CASSSDGESSYNEQFF. This chain links TRBV9 with TRBJ2-1; D is undetermined. This CDR3 has 16 residues. Germline V gene data show CDR1 as SGDLS and CDR2 as YYNGEE. The V end was cut by 5 bases, the J end by 0 bases, with 15 bases between.

This clone has a handful of counts. The chain is built from TRBV12-5 and TRBJ2-1, with 8 bases matching TRBD2. This CDR3 is built from 17 residues. V dropped 4 bases and J dropped 0; count of bases not matched to a gene: 8. CDR1 LGHNT and CDR2 FRNRAP come from the germline V gene. CDR3: CASGSSSGASSYNEQFF. DNA for the CDR3: TGTGCTAGTGGTTCTAGTAGCGGGGCAAGCTCCTACAATGAGCAGTTCTTC.

J is TRBJ2-4 and V is TRBV7-2; D gene unclear. Trimming cost V 5 bases and J 10 bases, with 18 bases left between them. CDR1 and CDR2 (germline): SGHTA, FQGNSA. CDR3 length: 14 residues. In DNA form, the CDR3 reads TGTGCCAGCAGCCCACCTTCTGGTGGCCCAATTCAGTACTTC. Encoded protein: CASSPPSGGPIQYF.

This rearrangement joins TRBV24-1 to TRBJ2-2; 9 bases align to TRBD1. Germline V gives CDR1 KGHDR, CDR2 SFDVKD. This CDR3 has 17 amino acids. The CDR3 region has the DNA TGTCCCCCCAGTCCCCCCACGACAGGGGGGGATACCGGGGAGCTGTTTTTT. It specifies CPPSPPTTGGDTGELFF.